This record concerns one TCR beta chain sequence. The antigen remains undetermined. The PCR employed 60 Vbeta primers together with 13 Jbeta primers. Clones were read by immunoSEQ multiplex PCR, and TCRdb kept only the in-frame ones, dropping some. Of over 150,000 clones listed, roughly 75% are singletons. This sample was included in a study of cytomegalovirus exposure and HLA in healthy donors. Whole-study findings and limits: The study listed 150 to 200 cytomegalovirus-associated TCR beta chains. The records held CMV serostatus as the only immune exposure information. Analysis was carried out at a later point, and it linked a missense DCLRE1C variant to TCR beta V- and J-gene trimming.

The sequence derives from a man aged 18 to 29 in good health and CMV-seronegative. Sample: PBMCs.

The CDR3, as DNA: TGCAGCGTTCTGATACAGGGGGCGCCCTACGAGCAGTACTTC. Translation gives CSVLIQGAPYEQYF. J is TRBJ2-7 and V is TRBV29-1; TRBD1 matches 9 bases. The CDR3 has 14 residues. V was clipped by 5 bases and J by 2 bases; unmatched bases: 7. Looked up from germline, CDR1 is SQVTM and CDR2 is ANQGSEA.